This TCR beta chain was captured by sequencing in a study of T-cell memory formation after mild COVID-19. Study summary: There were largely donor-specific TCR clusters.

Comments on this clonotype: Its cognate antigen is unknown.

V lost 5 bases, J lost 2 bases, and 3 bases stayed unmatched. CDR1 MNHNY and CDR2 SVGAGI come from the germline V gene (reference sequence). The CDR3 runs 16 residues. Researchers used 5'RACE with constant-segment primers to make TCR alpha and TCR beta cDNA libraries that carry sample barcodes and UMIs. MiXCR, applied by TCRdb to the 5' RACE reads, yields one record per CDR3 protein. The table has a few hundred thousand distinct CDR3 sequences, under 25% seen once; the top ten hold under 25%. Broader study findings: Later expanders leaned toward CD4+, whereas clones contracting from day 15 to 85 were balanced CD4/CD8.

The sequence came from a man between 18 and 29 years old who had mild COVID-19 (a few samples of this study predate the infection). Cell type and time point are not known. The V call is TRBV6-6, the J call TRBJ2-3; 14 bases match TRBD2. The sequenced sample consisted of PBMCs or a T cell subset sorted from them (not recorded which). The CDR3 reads CASSLGLAGATDTQYF. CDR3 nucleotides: TGTGCCAGCAGTCTGGGACTAGCGGGGGCCACAGATACGCAGTATTTT.